In this sample, the clone carrying this TCR beta chain turned up a few times. Its specificity is not known. The CDR3 totals 13 residues. Looked up from germline, CDR1 is DFQATT and CDR2 is SNEGSKA (reference sequence). The germline V and J ends were trimmed by 6 bases and 3 bases, with 14 bases remaining between them. These data belong to a study of CD8 T cells in ankylosing spondylitis. Molecular-barcoded quantitative 5'-RACE produced these TCR beta libraries. Each CDR3 protein gets one entry after TCRdb re-called the 5' RACE reads with MiXCR. The sample lists under 550,000 distinct CDR3 sequences, approximately 26% occurring once. Overall study results and limits: Blood of patients with ankylosing spondylitis appeared to be characterized by a TCR beta motif of eight highly homologous variants.

This sequence joins TRBV20-1 and TRBJ1-2; D gene uncertain. This TCR came from a male donor with ankylosing spondylitis. Material for sequencing was blood, either unsorted or a sorted T cell fraction (not recorded which). CDR3 nucleotide sequence: TGCAGTGCCTTAAACTGGGGTTACTATGGCTACACCTTC. Translating gives CSALNWGYYGYTF.